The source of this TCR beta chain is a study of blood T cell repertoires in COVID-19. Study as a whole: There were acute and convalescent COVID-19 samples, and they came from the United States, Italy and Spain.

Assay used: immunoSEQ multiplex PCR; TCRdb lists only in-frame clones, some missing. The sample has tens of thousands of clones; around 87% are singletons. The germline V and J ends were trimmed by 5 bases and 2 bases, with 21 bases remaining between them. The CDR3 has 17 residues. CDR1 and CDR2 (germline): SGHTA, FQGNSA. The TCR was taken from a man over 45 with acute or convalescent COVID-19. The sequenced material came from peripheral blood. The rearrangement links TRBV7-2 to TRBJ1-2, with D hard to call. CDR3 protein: CASSPNIWQASNYGYTF. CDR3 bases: TGTGCCAGCAGCCCTAACATATGGCAGGCTTCAAACTATGGCTACACCTTC.